This T cell receptor beta chain was sequenced for a study of cytomegalovirus exposure and HLA in healthy donors. While unrecorded immune exposures were likely, the donors were nominally healthy when sampled. A multiplex PCR was run with 60 Vbeta primers and 13 Jbeta primers. Profiling relied on immunoSEQ multiplex PCR, and the TCRdb table lists in-frame clones only, not all of them. Here the sample spans 150,000 to 200,000 clones, approximately 67% being singletons. Germline V gene sequence: CDR1 MNHEY, CDR2 SMNVEV (reference sequence). This CDR3 has 18 residues. V shed 6 bases and J 0 bases; nucleotides not matched to a gene: 13.

This TCR was recovered from a woman aged 18-29 years in good health and CMV-seropositive. Sequenced sample: PBMCs. V usage is TRBV27 and J usage is TRBJ1-5; 8 bases match TRBD1. DNA for the CDR3: TGTGCCAGCAGCCTGACAGGGGTAAGGGGCTATAGCAATCAGCCCCAGCATTTT. It encodes CASSLTGVRGYSNQPQHF.